This T cell receptor beta chain was recovered during a study of T-cell memory formation after mild COVID-19. A single record per CDR3 protein comes from TCRdb applying MiXCR to the 5' RACE reads. The table records fewer than 110,000 distinct CDR3 sequences, approximately 14% of them present only once. This clonotype was seen only a few times. Its antigen is unidentified. Points from the study as a whole: Day 15 to 85 contractors were CD4/CD8 balanced; later expanders leaned CD4+. Cross-reactive memory seemingly joined, as some responding clones were found in pre-infection memory.

Per the germline V gene, CDR1 is SNHLY and CDR2 is FYNNEI. Trimming removed 4 bases from V and 1 base from J, with 11 bases in between. CDR3 length: 14 amino acids. This clonotype originated in a man younger than 30 who had mild COVID-19 (a few samples of this study predate the infection). Cell type and time point are not known. Sequencing used PBMCs or a T cell subset sorted from them (not recorded which). The rearrangement uses TRBV2 and TRBJ2-7; D gene unclear. The DNA of the CDR3 is TGTGCCAGCAGTGTTTCCGATGCTTCCTACGAGCAGTACGTC. This encodes CASSVSDASYEQYV.